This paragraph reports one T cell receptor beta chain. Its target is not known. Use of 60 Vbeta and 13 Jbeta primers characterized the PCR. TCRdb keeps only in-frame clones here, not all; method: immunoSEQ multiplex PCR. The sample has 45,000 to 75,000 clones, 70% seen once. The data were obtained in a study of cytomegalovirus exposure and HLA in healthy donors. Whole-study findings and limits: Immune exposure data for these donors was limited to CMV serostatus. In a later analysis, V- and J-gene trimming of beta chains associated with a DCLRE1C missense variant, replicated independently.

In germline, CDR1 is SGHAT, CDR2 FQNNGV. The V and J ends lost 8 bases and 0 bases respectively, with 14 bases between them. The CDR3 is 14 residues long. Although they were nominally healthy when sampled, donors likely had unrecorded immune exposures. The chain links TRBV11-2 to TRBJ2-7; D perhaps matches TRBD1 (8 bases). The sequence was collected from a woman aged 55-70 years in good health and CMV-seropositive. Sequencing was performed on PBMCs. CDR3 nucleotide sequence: TGTGCCAGCGCCACAGGGGGGGCCTCCTACGAGCAGTACTTC. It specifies CASATGGASYEQYF.